This TCR beta chain appears in the sequencing data of a study of CD8+ T cells in alopecia areata. cDNA serving as the sequencing template came from extracted, reverse transcribed RNA. The method was immunoSEQ multiplex PCR; TCRdb's version includes in-frame clones alone and lacks a portion of them. This repertoire shows roughly 100,000 clones, around 60% found once; its top ten account for about 8.8%. This CDR3 region has 15 residues. The V segment lost 4 bases and the J segment 1 base; nucleotides outside the gene matches: 4. Germline loops: CDR1 SGHTA, CDR2 FQGNSA. The clonotype was recovered from a human donor in good health. The V gene is TRBV7-2, the J gene TRBJ2-3; 8 bases match TRBD1. The sequenced sample consisted of CD4+ T cells sorted from blood. In nucleotides, the CDR3 is TGTGCCAGCAGCTACACAGGGGGTCGCACAGATACGCAGTATTTT. Translation: CASSYTGGRTDTQYF.